This T cell receptor (beta chain) stems from a study of T cell changes during pregnancy in multiple sclerosis. The table lists this clone with a count of one. Sequenced by immunoSEQ multiplex PCR; TCRdb stores in-frame clones only, minus some. The table lists 30,000 to 50,000 clones, 90% of them singletons. The CDR3 totals 13 residues. Trimming removed 3 bases at V and 7 bases at J, with 10 bases between. Germline values: CDR1 SGHTA, CDR2 FQGNSA. Material: CD4+ T cells from peripheral blood mononuclear cells, obtained in the first trimester of pregnancy. This TCR was sampled from a female donor in good health, enrolled as a control in a pregnancy study. The chain has TRBV7-2 and TRBJ2-1; D may be TRBD1 (5 bases). The CDR3 loop reads CASSFGRENEQFF. The CDR3 nucleotides are TGTGCCAGCAGCTTCGGCAGGGAAAATGAGCAGTTCTTC.